What follows describes a single T cell receptor beta chain. Its antigen remains undetermined. Within one base of it there is no much larger clone, and no base qualities were kept. The record originates from a study of blood T cell repertoires in COVID-19 (TCRdb year 2020). Study-level background: Samples covering the acute and convalescent phases of COVID-19 were provided by collaborators in the United States, Italy and Spain. The repertoires were made available in a free public database intended to serve as a resource for research on the immune response to SARS-CoV-2. The sample metadata nearly always contained a de-identified subject ID, COVID-19 status, age in years and sex. The prospective study material was composed of cDNA or gDNA derived from T cells, B-cell-depleted T cells, or PBMCs. Where available, HLA class I and class II types were taken from metadata supplied by the sample provider and were not determined by assay-based typing. The samples were drawn from two sources: the first 160 participants of the ongoing ImmuneRACE study, and 1,000 to 1,500 subjects contributed by 6 global collaborators. Subjects who had been exposed to COVID-19, were actively infected with it, or had recovered from it provided the deeply sampled blood TCRbeta repertoires that made up the dataset. Study-level results and caveats: Clinical and demographic metadata were provided uncurated, with the amount varying by source and participant.

At one collaborating source in Seattle, patients were enrolled during active infection and were followed longitudinally through the course of disease. The collaborating institutions used their own protocols to collect whole blood in K2EDTA tubes. For TCRbeta analysis, collaborators shipped samples in one of three forms: frozen whole blood, isolated PBMCs, or DNA extracted from either of those sample types. Between the V and J ends, shortened by 3 bases and 0 bases respectively, the junction contains 5 bases. The cysteine opens and the phenylalanine closes a CDR3 of 13 amino acids. The retained sequence is limited to the CDR3, 39 bases, with the frame set at the first base. CDR1 LNHDA and CDR2 SQIVND were looked up in the germline V gene (reference sequence). TCRbeta CDR3 regions were amplified from genomic DNA by means of the immunoSEQ Assay, a bias-controlled multiplex PCR. From the authors' description of their analysis: Nucleated cell counts per sample were estimated from amplification of reference gene primers within the assay. To quantify the absolute abundance of each unique TCRbeta CDR3 rearrangement, sequence reads were collapsed and filtered. For each sample, productive Simpson clonality was calculated as the square root of Simpson's diversity index across productive rearrangements. The immuneACCESS repertoire file appears here via TCRdb, limited to in-frame rearrangements. These files lack a portion of the clones; in checked studies, under half of the deficit traces to unresolved V genes, and the cause of the others is not known. From that table come the V and J calls and clone size; the DNA was used to work out D and trimming. The table for this sample lists 30,000 to 40,000 clones; about 85% of them were counted only once. Jointly, the top ten make up over 1.5% of the sample.

The receptor's source is a man aged 60-69 years with COVID-19, enrolled during active disease. The sample was peripheral blood. The chain links TRBV19 with TRBJ1-1; the D gene cannot be named for sure. The DNA sequence is as follows: TGTGCCAGTAGTATTAACATGAACACTGAAGCTTTCTTT. Its translation reads: CASSINMNTEAFF.